A single sample is the source of the 21 T cell receptor beta chains below, sequenced in a study of cytomegalovirus exposure and HLA in healthy donors. Data came from immunoSEQ multiplex PCR; TCRdb stores just in-frame clones and leaves some out. The table has roughly 310,000 clones, roughly 88% seen once; the top ten hold around 0.96%. The sequenced sample was PBMCs. Source of these receptors: a young man in good health and CMV-seronegative.

The chain links TRBV2 to TRBJ1-5, with D perhaps TRBD1 (6 bases). This CDR3 contains 14 residues. V shed 5 bases and J shed 6 bases, with 14 bases lying between them. Germline CDR1 SNHLY, CDR2 FYNNEI. CDR3 sequence reads: CASSLQGNPQPQHF. The DNA of the CDR3 is TGTGCCAGCAGTTTACAGGGTAATCCTCAGCCCCAGCATTTT.

The genes are TRBV25-1 and TRBJ1-6, with D unclear. The CDR3 runs to 14 residues. CDR1 and CDR2 from the germline V gene are MGHDK and SYGVNS. V gave up 2 bases and J gave up 8 bases, with 10 bases separating them. The CDR3 region has the DNA TGTGCCAGCAGTGAAAGAGAAACTCATTCACCCCTCCACTTT. Amino acids: CASSERETHSPLHF.

V and J are TRBV29-1 and TRBJ1-2, with unresolved D. The V gene's germline CDR1 is SQVTM and CDR2 ANQGSEA. The CDR3 has 11 residues. V was clipped by 5 bases and J by 3 bases, with 7 bases between them. As DNA, the CDR3 is TGCAGCGTTCGGGAAGACTATGGCTACACCTTC. The encoded protein is CSVREDYGYTF.

The chain recombines TRBV4-1 with TRBJ2-1; D possibly corresponds to TRBD1 (6 bases). The V gene's germline CDR1 is MGHRA and CDR2 YSYEKL. The CDR3 has 15 residues. V dropped 1 base and J dropped 3 bases, with 10 bases sitting between them. The CDR3 loop is CASSQAGENYNEQFF. In nucleotides, the CDR3 is TGCGCCAGCAGCCAAGCAGGGGAAAACTACAATGAGCAGTTCTTC.

This chain connects TRBV7-7 to TRBJ2-7; 7 positions agree with TRBD1. The CDR3 extends over 16 amino acids. CDR1 and CDR2 from the germline V gene are SSHAT and FNYEAQ (reference sequence). The ends lost 4 bases at V and 3 bases at J; junction bases unmatched: 12. The CDR3 region has the DNA TGTGCCAGCAGCTCTCTTCGACAGGGCGGTTACTACGAGCAGTACTTC. It specifies CASSSLRQGGYYEQYF.

The V gene is TRBV5-8, the J gene TRBJ1-2; 7 bases line up with TRBD1. V lost 3 bases, J lost 2 bases, and 7 bases stayed unmatched. The germline CDR1 and CDR2 sequences are SGHTS and YDEGEE. The CDR3 length is 15 residues. CDR3 region: CASSWGTVLNYGYTF. In DNA, the CDR3 is TGTGCCAGCAGCTGGGGGACAGTACTGAACTATGGCTACACCTTC. Supplemented by reference TRBV5-8 and TRBJ1-2, the full variable domain reads EAGVTQSPTHLIKTRGQQATLRCSPISGHTSVYWYQQALGLGLQFLLWYDEGEERNRGNFPPRFSGRQFPNYSSELNVNALELEDSALYLCASSWGTVLNYGYTFGSGTRLTVV.

This chain connects TRBV2 to TRBJ1-3, with D maybe TRBD1 (5 bases). V dropped 6 bases and J dropped 0 bases, with 18 bases sitting between them. CDR3 length: 17 residues. Germline V gene lookup returns CDR1 SNHLY and CDR2 FYNNEI. The DNA for the CDR3 is TGTGCCAGCAGGAAAACGACAGAGTTGAGCTCTGGAAACACCATATATTTT. Protein product: CASRKTTELSSGNTIYF. The full variable domain, rest sourced from reference TRBV2 and TRBJ1-3, is EPEVTQTPSHQVTQMGQEVILRCVPISNHLYFYWYRQILGQKVEFLVSFYNNEISEKSEIFDDQFSVERPDGSNFTLKIRSTKLEDSAMYFCASRKTTELSSGNTIYFGEGSWLTVV.

The chain carries TRBV6-5 and TRBJ1-5; D may be TRBD1 (6 bases). There are 15 residues in the CDR3. V was trimmed by 2 bases and J by 0 bases, leaving 8 bases between them. Germline lookup yields CDR1 MNHEY and CDR2 SVGAGI. The CDR3 DNA sequence: TGTGCCAGCAGTTACGACAGGAATAGCAATCAGCCCCAGCATTTT. The encoded protein is CASSYDRNSNQPQHF.

The chain joins TRBV11-3 to TRBJ2-2, with 8 bases identical to TRBD1. Losses at the gene ends were 6 bases for V and 5 bases for J; bases not matched to a gene: 8. Germline V gene lookup returns CDR1 SGHNT and CDR2 YENEEA. CDR3 size: 15 residues. DNA of the CDR3: TGTGCCAGCAGGGCAGGGGGCGCCGGGACCGGGGAGCTGTTTTTT. Translating it yields CASRAGGAGTGELFF.

DNA for the CDR3: TGTGCCAGCAGCGCCGGGACAGCCCATAATCAGCCCCAGCATTTT. Amino acid sequence: CASSAGTAHNQPQHF. The chain uses TRBV6-6 and TRBJ1-5; 7 bases are shared with TRBD1. Germline V lookup: CDR1 MNHNY, CDR2 SVGAGI (reference sequence). The CDR3 is 15 residues long. Trimming removed 6 bases from V and 4 bases from J; junction bases left unmatched: 9.

This sequence joins TRBV2 and TRBJ2-7, with 12 bases fitting TRBD2. The CDR3 consists of 15 residues. Germline V gene sequence: CDR1 SNHLY, CDR2 FYNNEI. The ends lost 10 bases at V and 4 bases at J; junction bases unmatched: 11. CDR3 bases: TGTGCCACCTCAGGACTAGCGGGACTCACTTACGAGCAGTACTTC. This codes for CATSGLAGLTYEQYF.

This clone has only a few counts. The genes are TRBV10-1 and TRBJ2-2; D is perhaps TRBD2 (5 bases). This CDR3 comprises 14 residues. Germline V gives CDR1 WNHNN, CDR2 SYGVQD (reference sequence). The germline V and J ends were trimmed by 3 bases and 7 bases, with 12 bases remaining between them. The CDR3 is CASSEGRRNGELFF. CDR3 DNA: TGCGCCAGCAGTGAAGGCAGGAGGAACGGGGAGCTGTTTTTT.

This sequence joins TRBV5-1 and TRBJ2-7; 8 bases are shared with TRBD1. V lost 0 bases, J lost 7 bases, and 6 bases stayed unmatched. CDR1 and CDR2 from the germline V gene are SGHRS and YFSETQ. The CDR3 loop spans 14 amino acids. CDR3 loop: CASSLGQGRSEQYF. DNA for the CDR3: TGCGCCAGCAGCTTGGGACAGGGGAGGAGTGAGCAGTACTTC.

With respect to this clone: Other DNA sequences in the sample encode the same CDR3. The J gene is TRBJ1-2, the V gene TRBV6-5; TRBD1 agrees at 9 bases. The CDR3 is 14 amino acids. V dropped 6 bases and J dropped 4; count of bases not matched to a gene: 6. Germline-derived CDR1 and CDR2 are MNHEY and SVGAGI. DNA of the CDR3: TGTGCCAGCAGCCTGGGACAGGGATCCTATGGCTACACCTTC. Its protein product is CASSLGQGSYGYTF.

J is TRBJ2-1 and V is TRBV19; 10 nucleotides line up with TRBD1. V dropped 4 bases and J dropped 6; count of bases not matched to a gene: 6. Per germline, CDR1 LNHDA and CDR2 SQIVND (reference sequence). CDR3 size: 15 residues. CDR3 bases: TGTGCCAGTAGTAGGACAGGGGGAACCTCCAATGAGCAGTTCTTC. Translating gives CASSRTGGTSNEQFF.

This sequence joins TRBV6-1 and TRBJ2-3, with no clear D. Germline CDR1 reads MNHNS; CDR2 reads SASEGT. The V end was cut by 4 bases, the J end by 4 bases, with 18 bases between. This CDR3 contains 16 residues. The CDR3 is CASSGLALYKADTQYF. The CDR3 DNA follows: TGTGCCAGCAGTGGACTGGCGTTGTACAAGGCAGATACGCAGTATTTT.

The chain uses TRBV6-5 and TRBJ2-1; TRBD1 is a possible D gene (5 bases). V was pared by 10 bases and J by 0 bases, with 13 bases between. Germline V gives CDR1 MNHEY, CDR2 SVGAGI. This CDR3 is built from 14 residues. Here the CDR3 reads CATGRSSSYNEQFF. The CDR3 bases are TGTGCCACAGGGCGCAGCAGCTCCTACAATGAGCAGTTCTTC.

The chain links TRBV9 to TRBJ1-3, with TRBD1 matching over 7 bases. Germline assignment: CDR1 SGDLS and CDR2 YYNGEE. V lost 7 bases, J lost 6 bases, and 7 bases stayed unmatched. The CDR3 is 13 residues long. The CDR3 spells CASGGQNQNTIYF. DNA of the CDR3: TGTGCCAGCGGGGGACAGAACCAAAACACCATATATTTT.

As for this clone: At one end the junction does not follow the germline gene, possibly because of a read error. The rearrangement links TRBV2 to TRBJ1-1, with D possibly TRBD1 on 5 matching bases. Germline V gene data show CDR1 as SNHLY and CDR2 as FYNNEI. The CDR3 has 14 residues. The CDR3 region has the DNA TGTGCCAGCCGTGACAGTCTTATGAACACTGAAGCTTTCTTT. Translation gives CASRDSLMNTEAFF. Full variable domain (remainder filled in from reference TRBV2 and TRBJ1-1): EPEVTQTPSHQVTQMGQEVILRCVPISNHLYFYWYRQILGQKVEFLVSFYNNEISEKSEIFDDQFSVERPDGSNFTLKIRSTKLEDSAMYFCASRDSLMNTEAFFGQGTRLTVV.

This clone was recorded a few times. The V gene is TRBV7-9, the J gene TRBJ1-6; D is unclear. Germline V CDR1 and CDR2: SEHNR, FQNEAQ (reference sequence). CDR3 length equals 15 residues. Deletions cut 2 bases from V and 10 bases from J, with 15 bases between. The CDR3: CASSLIMPNNSPLHF. The CDR3 DNA follows: TGTGCCAGCAGCTTAATAATGCCAAACAACTCACCCCTCCACTTT.

The rearrangement joins TRBV6-5 to TRBJ2-2; no reliable D call. V lost 7 bases to trimming and J lost 0 bases, with 9 bases between them. Germline assignment: CDR1 MNHEY and CDR2 SVGAGI. This CDR3 is 14 amino acids long. CDR3 amino acids: CASMNFANTGELFF. The CDR3 coding sequence is TGTGCCAGCATGAACTTCGCGAACACCGGGGAGCTGTTTTTT.